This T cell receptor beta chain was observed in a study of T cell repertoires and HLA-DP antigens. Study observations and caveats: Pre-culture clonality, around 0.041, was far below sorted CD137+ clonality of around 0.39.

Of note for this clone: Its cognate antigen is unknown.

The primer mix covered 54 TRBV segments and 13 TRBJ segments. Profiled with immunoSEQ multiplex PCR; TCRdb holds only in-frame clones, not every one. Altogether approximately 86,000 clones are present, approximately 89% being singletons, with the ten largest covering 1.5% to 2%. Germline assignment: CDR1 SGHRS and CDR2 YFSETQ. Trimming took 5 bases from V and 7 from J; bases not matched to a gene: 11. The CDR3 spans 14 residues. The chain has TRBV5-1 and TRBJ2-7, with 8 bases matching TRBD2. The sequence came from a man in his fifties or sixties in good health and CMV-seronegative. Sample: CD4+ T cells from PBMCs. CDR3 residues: CASRLTSALLEQYF. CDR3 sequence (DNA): TGCGCCAGCAGGCTGACTAGCGCCCTTCTAGAGCAGTACTTC.